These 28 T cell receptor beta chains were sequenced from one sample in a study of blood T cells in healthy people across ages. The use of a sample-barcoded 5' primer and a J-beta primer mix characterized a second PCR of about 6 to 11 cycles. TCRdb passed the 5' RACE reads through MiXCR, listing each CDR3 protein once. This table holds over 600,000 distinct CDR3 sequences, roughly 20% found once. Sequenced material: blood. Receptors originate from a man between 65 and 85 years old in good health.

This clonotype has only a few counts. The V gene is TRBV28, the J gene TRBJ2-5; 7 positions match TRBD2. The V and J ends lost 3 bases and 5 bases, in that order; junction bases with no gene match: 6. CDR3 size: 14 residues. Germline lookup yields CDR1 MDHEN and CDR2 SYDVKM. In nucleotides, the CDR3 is TGTGCCAGCAGTTTTAGGGCGGGAGTTGAGACCCAGTACTTC. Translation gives CASSFRAGVETQYF.

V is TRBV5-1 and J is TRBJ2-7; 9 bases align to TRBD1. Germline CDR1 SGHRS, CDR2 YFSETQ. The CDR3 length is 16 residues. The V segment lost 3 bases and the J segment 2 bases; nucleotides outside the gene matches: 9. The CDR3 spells CASSSTSGTGTYEQYF. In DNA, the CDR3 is TGCGCCAGCAGCTCGACCTCCGGGACAGGGACCTACGAGCAGTACTTC.

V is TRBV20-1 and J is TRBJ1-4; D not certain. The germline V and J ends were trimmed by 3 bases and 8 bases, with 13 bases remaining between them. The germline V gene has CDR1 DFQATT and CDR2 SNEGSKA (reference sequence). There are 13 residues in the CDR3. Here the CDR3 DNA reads TGCAGTGCTAGTTTCAGGAGTGGGGAAAAACTGTTTTTT. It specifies CSASFRSGEKLFF.

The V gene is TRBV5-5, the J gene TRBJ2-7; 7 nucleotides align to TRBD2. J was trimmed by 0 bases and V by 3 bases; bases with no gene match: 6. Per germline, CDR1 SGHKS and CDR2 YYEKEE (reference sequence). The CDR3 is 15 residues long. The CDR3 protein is CASSSDGGSSYEQYF. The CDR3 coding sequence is TGTGCCAGCAGCTCGGACGGGGGGTCCTCCTACGAGCAGTACTTC.

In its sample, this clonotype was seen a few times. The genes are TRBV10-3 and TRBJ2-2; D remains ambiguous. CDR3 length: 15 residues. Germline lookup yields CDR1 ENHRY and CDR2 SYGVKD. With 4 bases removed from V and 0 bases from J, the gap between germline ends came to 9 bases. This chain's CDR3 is CAISVPAANTGELFF. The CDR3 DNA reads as TGTGCCATCAGTGTTCCAGCCGCGAACACCGGGGAGCTGTTTTTT.

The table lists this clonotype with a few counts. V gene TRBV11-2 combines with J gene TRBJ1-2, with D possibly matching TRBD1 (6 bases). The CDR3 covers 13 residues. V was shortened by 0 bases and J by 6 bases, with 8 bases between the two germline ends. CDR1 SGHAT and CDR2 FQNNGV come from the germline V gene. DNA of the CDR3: TGTGCCAGCAGCTTAGATCAGGGGAATGGCTACACCTTC. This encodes CASSLDQGNGYTF.

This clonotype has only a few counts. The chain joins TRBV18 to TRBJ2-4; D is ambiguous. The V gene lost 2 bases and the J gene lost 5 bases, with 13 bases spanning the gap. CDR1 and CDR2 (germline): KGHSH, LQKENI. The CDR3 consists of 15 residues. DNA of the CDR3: TGTGCCAGCTCACCAGCGGCACAGCCCCAAAACATTCAGTACTTC. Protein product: CASSPAAQPQNIQYF.

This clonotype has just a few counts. The CDR3 loop is CSARTRGRQETQYF. For the CDR3, the DNA is TGCAGTGCTAGAACCCGGGGCCGCCAAGAGACCCAGTACTTC. The chain carries TRBV20-1 and TRBJ2-5, with D perhaps matching TRBD1 or TRBD2 (5 bases each). The CDR3 totals 14 residues. The V end was cut by 2 bases, the J end by 1 base, with 11 bases between. Germline CDR1 and CDR2: DFQATT and SNEGSKA (reference sequence).

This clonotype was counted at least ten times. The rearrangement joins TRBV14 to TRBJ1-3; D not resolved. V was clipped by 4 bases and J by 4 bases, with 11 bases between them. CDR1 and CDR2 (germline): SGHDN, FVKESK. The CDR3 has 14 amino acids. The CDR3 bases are TGTGCCAGCAGCCCCCTGGGTCCCGGAAACACCATATATTTT. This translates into CASSPLGPGNTIYF.

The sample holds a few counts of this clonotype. The CDR3 reads CASSVPGFYEQYF. The CDR3 DNA is TGTGCCAGCAGTGTTCCGGGATTCTACGAGCAGTACTTC. The chain couples TRBV6-5 to TRBJ2-5, with D perhaps matching TRBD2 (5 bases). The J call is in doubt because the DNA end fits TRBJ2-7 better. The germline CDR1 and CDR2 sequences are MNHEY and SVGAGI. The CDR3 totals 13 residues.

The CDR3 is CASRRTSGKDAEQFF. The DNA for the CDR3 is TGTGCCAGCCGGAGGACTAGCGGGAAAGATGCTGAGCAGTTCTTC. This rearrangement joins TRBV25-1 to TRBJ2-1; 12 bases map to TRBD2. The J segment lost 9 bases and the V segment lost 8 bases, leaving 11 bases of the junction unmatched. CDR1 and CDR2 (germline): MGHDK, SYGVNS. The CDR3 is 15 amino acids.

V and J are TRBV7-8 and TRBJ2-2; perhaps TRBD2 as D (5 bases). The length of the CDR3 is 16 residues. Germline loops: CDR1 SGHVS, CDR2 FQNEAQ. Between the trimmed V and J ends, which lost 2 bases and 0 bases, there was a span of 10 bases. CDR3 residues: CASSLYSVTNTGELFF. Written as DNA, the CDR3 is TGTGCCAGCAGCTTATATAGCGTAACGAACACCGGGGAGCTGTTTTTT.

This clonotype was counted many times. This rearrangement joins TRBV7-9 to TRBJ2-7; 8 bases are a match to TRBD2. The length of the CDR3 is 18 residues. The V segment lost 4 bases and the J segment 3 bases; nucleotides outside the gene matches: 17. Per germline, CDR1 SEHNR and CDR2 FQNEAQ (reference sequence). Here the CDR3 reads CASSSYNQRSGTYYEQYF. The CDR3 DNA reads TGTGCCAGCAGCTCATACAACCAACGTAGCGGGACCTACTACGAGCAGTACTTC.

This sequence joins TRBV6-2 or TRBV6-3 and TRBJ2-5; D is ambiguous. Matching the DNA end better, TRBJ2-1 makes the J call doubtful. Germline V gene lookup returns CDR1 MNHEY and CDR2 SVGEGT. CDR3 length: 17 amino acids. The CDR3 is CASSYLDGVPGVGEQFF. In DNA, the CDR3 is TGTGCCAGCAGTTACCTGGACGGAGTCCCAGGAGTTGGGGAGCAGTTCTTC.

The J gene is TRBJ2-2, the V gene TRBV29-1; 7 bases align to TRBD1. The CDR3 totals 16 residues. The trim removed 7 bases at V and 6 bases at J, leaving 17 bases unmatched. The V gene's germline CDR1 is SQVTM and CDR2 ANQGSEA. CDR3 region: CSAEVAGGDFAGELFF. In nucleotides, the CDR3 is TGCAGCGCGGAGGTGGCAGGGGGTGATTTTGCCGGGGAGCTGTTTTTT.

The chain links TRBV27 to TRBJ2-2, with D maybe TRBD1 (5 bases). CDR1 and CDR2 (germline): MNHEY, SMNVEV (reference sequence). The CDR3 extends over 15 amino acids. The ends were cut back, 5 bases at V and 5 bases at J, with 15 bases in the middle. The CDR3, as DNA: TGTGCCAGCAGTCCTCCCAGGGCGAGTACCGGGGAGCTGTTTTTT. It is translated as CASSPPRASTGELFF.

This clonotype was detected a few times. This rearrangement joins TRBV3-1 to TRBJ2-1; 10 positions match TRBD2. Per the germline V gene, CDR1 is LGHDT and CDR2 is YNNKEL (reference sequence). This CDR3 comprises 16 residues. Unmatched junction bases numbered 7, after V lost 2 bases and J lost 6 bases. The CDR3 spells CASSQWLAGGVNEQFF. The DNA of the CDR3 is TGTGCCAGCAGCCAATGGTTAGCGGGAGGAGTCAATGAGCAGTTCTTC.

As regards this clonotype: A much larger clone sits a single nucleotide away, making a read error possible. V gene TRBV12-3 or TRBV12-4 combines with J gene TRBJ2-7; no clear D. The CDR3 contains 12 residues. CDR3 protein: CAGSPGWPEQYF. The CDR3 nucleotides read TGTGCCGGCAGTCCTGGTTGGCCCGAGCAGTACTTC.

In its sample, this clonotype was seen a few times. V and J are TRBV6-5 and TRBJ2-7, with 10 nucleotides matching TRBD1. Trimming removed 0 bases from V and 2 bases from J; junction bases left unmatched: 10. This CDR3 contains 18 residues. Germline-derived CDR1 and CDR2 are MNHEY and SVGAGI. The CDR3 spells CASSYSNPGTGATYEQYF. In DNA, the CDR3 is TGTGCCAGCAGTTACTCAAACCCCGGGACAGGGGCTACCTACGAGCAGTACTTC.

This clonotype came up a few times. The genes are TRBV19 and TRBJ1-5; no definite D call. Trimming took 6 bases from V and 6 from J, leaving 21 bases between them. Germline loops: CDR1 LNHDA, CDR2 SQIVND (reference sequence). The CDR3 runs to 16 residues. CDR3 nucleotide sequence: TGTGCCAGTAGCTCGAACCGGGCCGTTGGTTTTCAGCCCCAGCATTTT. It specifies CASSSNRAVGFQPQHF.

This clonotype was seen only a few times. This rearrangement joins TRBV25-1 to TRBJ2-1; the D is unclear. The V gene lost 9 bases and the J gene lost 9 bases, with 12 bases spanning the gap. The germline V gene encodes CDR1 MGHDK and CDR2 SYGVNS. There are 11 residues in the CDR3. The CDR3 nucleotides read TGTGCCAGTGGAGACTCCATTGAGCAGTTCTTC. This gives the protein CASGDSIEQFF.

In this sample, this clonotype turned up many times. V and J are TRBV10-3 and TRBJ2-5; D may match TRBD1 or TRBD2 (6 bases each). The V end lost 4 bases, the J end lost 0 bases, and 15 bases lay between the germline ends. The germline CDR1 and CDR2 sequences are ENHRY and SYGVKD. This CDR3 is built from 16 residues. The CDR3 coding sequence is TGTGCCATCAGTGGAGGGGGACTCCCGTACCAAGAGACCCAGTACTTC. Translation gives CAISGGGLPYQETQYF.

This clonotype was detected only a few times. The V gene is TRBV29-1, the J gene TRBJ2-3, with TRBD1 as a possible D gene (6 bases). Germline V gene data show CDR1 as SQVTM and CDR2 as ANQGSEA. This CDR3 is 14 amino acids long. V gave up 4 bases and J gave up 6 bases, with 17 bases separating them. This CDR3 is CSVGPLGAGDTQYF. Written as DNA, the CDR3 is TGCAGCGTTGGTCCGCTGGGGGCAGGCGATACGCAGTATTTT.

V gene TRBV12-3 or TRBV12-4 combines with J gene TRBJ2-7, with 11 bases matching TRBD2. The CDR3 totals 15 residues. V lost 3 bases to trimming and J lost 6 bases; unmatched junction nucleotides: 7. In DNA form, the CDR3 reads TGTGCCAGCAGTTTTAGCGGGAGGGCCTTTGGCGAGCAGTACTTC. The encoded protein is CASSFSGRAFGEQYF.

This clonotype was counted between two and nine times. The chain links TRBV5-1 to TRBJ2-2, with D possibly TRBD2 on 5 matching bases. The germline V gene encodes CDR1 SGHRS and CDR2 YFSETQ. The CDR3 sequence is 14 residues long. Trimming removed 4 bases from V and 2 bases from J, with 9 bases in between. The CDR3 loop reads CASSPRTNTGELFF. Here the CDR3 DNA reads TGCGCCAGCAGCCCCAGGACTAACACCGGGGAGCTGTTTTTT.

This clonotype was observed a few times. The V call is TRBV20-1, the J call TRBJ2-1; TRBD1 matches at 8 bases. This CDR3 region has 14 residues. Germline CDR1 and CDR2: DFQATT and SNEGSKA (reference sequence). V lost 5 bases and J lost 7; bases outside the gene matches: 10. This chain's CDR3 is CSAQGAVIGNEQFF. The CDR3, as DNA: TGCAGTGCTCAGGGGGCGGTAATCGGGAATGAGCAGTTCTTC.

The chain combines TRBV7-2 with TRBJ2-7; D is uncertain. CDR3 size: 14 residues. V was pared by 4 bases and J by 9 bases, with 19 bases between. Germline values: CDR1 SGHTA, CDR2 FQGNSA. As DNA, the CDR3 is TGTGCCAGCAGCTCCCGGACGGAGTTAATAGGGCAGTACTTC. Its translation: CASSSRTELIGQYF. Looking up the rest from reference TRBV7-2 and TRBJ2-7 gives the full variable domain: GAGVSQSPSNKVTEKGKDVELRCDPISGHTALYWYRQSLGQGLEFLIYFQGNSAPDKSGLPSDRFSAERTGGSVSTLTIQRTQQEDSAVYLCASSSRTELIGQYFGPGTRLTVT.

CDR3 sequence reads: CASSKPYRGRGDNEQFF. In DNA, the CDR3 is TGTGCCAGCAGCAAACCGTATCGGGGGCGAGGGGACAATGAGCAGTTCTTC. V is TRBV21-1 and J is TRBJ2-1; the D call TRBD1 from the table was never checked on the DNA. TRBV21-1 is given as a pseudogene. The CDR3 runs 17 residues.